The clone carrying this T cell receptor (beta chain) has only a few counts. The antigen is undetermined. This may stem from a read error, because a much larger clone lies one nucleotide away. This record belongs to a study of metastatic and nonmetastatic thyroid tumors. Overall study context: Thyroid patients, malignant and benign, had repertoires compared across blood and tumor or nodule tissue.

Authors' data handling: Variation in CDR3 across clinicopathological groups served as the basis for constructing a distant-metastasis classifier in papillary thyroid cancer. From the PCR reads, TCRdb re-called clones with MiXCR. The V and J calls, along with clone size, are taken from TCRdb and not from the paper's own processing. The data hold tens of thousands of clones, with roughly 22% observed a single time. Study-level findings and limits: Compared with benign nodules, malignant thyroid tumors were reported to have significantly higher TCR beta diversity in both blood and tumor.

Each patient came to thyroid surgery without any prior treatment (of any kind). This CDR3 spans 13 amino acids. V was pared by 9 bases and J by 8 bases, with 16 bases between. Germline V gene lookup returns CDR1 KGHDR and CDR2 SFDVKD. The chain uses TRBV24-1 and TRBJ2-1, with TRBD2 as a possible D gene (5 bases). The sequence derives from a female donor with papillary thyroid cancer or a benign thyroid nodule (not recorded which). Some clones in this sample may be carry-over from other donors' samples. Sequencing was done on a sample of blood. The CDR3 nucleotides are TGTGCCACCGGGAGCCGCGCGAGCTATGAGCAGTTCTTC. Translation gives CATGSRASYEQFF.